This T cell receptor beta chain was sequenced in a study of beta chain features in type 1 diabetes. Every isolated RNA sample was fully reverse transcribed, so sequencing captured expressed TCRB transcripts. TCRdb keeps only in-frame clones here, not all; method: immunoSEQ multiplex PCR. The repertoire includes 400,000 to 550,000 clones, roughly an eighth of them detected once, and 0.035% to 0.05% sits in the top ten. The CDR3 sequence is 14 residues long. Germline V gene lookup returns CDR1 GTSNPN and CDR2 SVGIG (reference sequence). Trimming cost V 4 bases and J 3 bases, with 16 bases left between them. This clone was counted many times.

This TCR derives from a woman under 30 in good health. The chain joins TRBV30 to TRBJ2-7, with D hard to call. Specimen: naive CD4+ T cells from blood. The CDR3 is CAWTRNSPLYEQYF. DNA for the CDR3: TGTGCCTGGACCAGGAACTCCCCTCTCTACGAGCAGTACTTC.